This T cell receptor (beta chain) was recorded in a study of blood T cell repertoires in COVID-19. In the original analysis: The assay estimated nucleated cells by amplifying reference gene primers. The protocol was immunoSEQ multiplex PCR, while the TCRdb copy is restricted to in-frame clones and leaves out a portion. That table is the source of V, J and clone size, and D and trimming were worked out from the DNA. The repertoire holds around 300,000 clones, with roughly 88% as singletons. The material sequenced was PBMCs or T cells enriched from blood (not recorded which). The clonotype was recovered from a man aged 25 to 40 who had recovered from COVID-19.

CDR3 region: CASRQEQGVYEQYF. In DNA, the CDR3 is TGTGCCAGCAGGCAGGAACAGGGGGTCTACGAGCAGTACTTC. This chain joins TRBV2 and TRBJ2-7; TRBD1 agrees at 8 bases. From germline, CDR1 is SNHLY and CDR2 FYNNEI. The CDR3 is 14 amino acids. The V gene end was trimmed by 6 bases and the J gene end by 3 bases; junction bases not matched to a gene: 7.